These 2 T cell receptor beta chains were all obtained from the same sample, sequenced in a study of blood T cell repertoires in COVID-19. Profiling relied on immunoSEQ multiplex PCR, and the TCRdb table lists in-frame clones only, not all of them. This table has 130,000 to 150,000 clones, about 85% appearing once. The sequencing input was peripheral blood. These receptors originate from a human donor with acute or convalescent COVID-19. The donor label of this sample is uncertain.

In DNA, the CDR3 is TGTGCCAGTAGTGTGACAGGGGGCGAAACTGAAGCTTTCTTT. It is translated as CASSVTGGETEAFF. The genes are TRBV19 and TRBJ1-1; 10 bases line up with TRBD1. J gave up 5 bases and V 5 bases, and 5 bases lay outside the gene matches. Germline CDR1 is LNHDA and CDR2 is SQIVND (reference sequence). There are 14 residues in the CDR3.

This chain uses TRBV7-9 with TRBJ2-3; D unclear. This CDR3 has 11 residues. Germline V gene data show CDR1 as SEHNR and CDR2 as FQNEAQ (reference sequence). V was pared by 3 bases and J by 6 bases, with 4 bases between. CDR3: CASSFFDTQYF. The CDR3 region has the DNA TGTGCCAGCAGCTTCTTTGATACGCAGTATTTT.